This TCR beta chain was observed in a study of cytomegalovirus exposure and HLA in healthy donors. Study-wide results and caveats: The study labeled 170 or so TCR beta chains cytomegalovirus-associated. A classifier reportedly called cytomegalovirus status with high sensitivity and specificity.

V gave up 8 bases and J gave up 4 bases, with 18 bases separating them. The CDR3 runs 14 residues. The germline V gene has CDR1 MNHNS and CDR2 SASEGT. While the first cohort had around 700 subjects, the donors belonged to the separate validation cohort of about 130 subjects. Points on this clone: Its antigen remains unknown.

Some clones are missing from TCRdb's copy, which holds only in-frame ones; the method was immunoSEQ multiplex PCR. The sample includes 200,000 to 300,000 clones, approximately 87% of them seen just once. The J gene is TRBJ2-7, the V gene TRBV6-1; D possibly corresponds to TRBD2 (5 bases). Input material: PBMCs. The TCR originated in a man younger than 30 in good health and CMV-seronegative. The CDR3 spells CASVVGVGPYEQYF. The CDR3 nucleotides are TGTGCCAGCGTTGTGGGAGTAGGTCCGTACGAGCAGTACTTC.